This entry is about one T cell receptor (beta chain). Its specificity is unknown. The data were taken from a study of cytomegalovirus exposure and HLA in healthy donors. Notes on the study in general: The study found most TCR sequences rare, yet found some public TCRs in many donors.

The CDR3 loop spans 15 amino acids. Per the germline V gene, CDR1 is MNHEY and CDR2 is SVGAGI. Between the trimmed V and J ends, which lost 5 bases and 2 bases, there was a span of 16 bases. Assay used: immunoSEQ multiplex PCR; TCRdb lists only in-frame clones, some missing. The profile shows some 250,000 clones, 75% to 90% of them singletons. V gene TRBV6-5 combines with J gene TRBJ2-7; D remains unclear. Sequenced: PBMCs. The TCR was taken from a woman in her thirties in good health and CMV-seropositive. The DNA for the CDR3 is TGTGCCAGCAGTCCAGATCCTCCCCGGGCCTACGAGCAGTACTTC. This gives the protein CASSPDPPRAYEQYF.